This TCR beta chain was profiled in a study of cytomegalovirus exposure and HLA in healthy donors. Trimming removed 0 bases from V and 5 bases from J; junction bases left unmatched: 19. Germline lookup yields CDR1 SGHKS and CDR2 YYEKEE (reference sequence). The CDR3 has 20 amino acids. 60 Vbeta and 13 Jbeta primers were used in PCR. Profiled with immunoSEQ multiplex PCR; TCRdb holds only in-frame clones, not every one. The sample has roughly 130,000 clones; about three quarters are singletons. The genes are TRBV5-5 and TRBJ2-1; 8 bases are a match to TRBD2. The sample consisted of PBMCs. The receptor comes from a middle-aged woman in good health and CMV-seronegative. The CDR3 region is CASSLAQQIFGGGSDNEQFF. The CDR3 DNA reads TGTGCCAGCAGCTTGGCCCAACAAATATTTGGCGGGGGGTCTGACAATGAGCAGTTCTTC.